This is a list of T cell receptor beta chains from one sample in a study of a mutant IDH1 vaccine in newly diagnosed glioma. The assay was immunoSEQ multiplex PCR, and TCRdb's table has in-frame clones only and misses some. Here the sample spans 60,000 to 100,000 clones, about 85% being singletons. For these receptors, no antigen is known. The input for sequencing was PBMCs, taken from a glioma patient whose treatment included an IDH1 peptide vaccine. The source of these receptors is a woman aged 45-65 years with glioma. The CDR3 runs from the conserved cysteine through the conserved F or W. The D gene is left open where the match is weak. Some rows mark clone size as missing; the rest say once, few, many or name a class of expanded clone.

>TRBV19|.|15|TRBD1|TRBJ2-7
CASSPRDRANYEQYF
TGTGCCAGTAGTCCCCGGGACAGGGCGAACTACGAGCAGTACTTC
>TRBV21-1|.|15|.|TRBJ2-3
CASSKGQTSTDTQYF
TGTGCCAGCAGCAAGGGCCAGACTAGCACAGATACGCAGTATTTT
>TRBV27|.|14|TRBD1|TRBJ2-7
CASSPRQGAYEQYF
TGTGCCAGCAGTCCCAGACAGGGTGCCTACGAGCAGTACTTC
>TRBV5-1|few|11|.|TRBJ1-1
CASMEETEAFF
TGCGCCAGCATGGAAGAGACTGAAGCTTTCTTT
>TRBV7-9|few|15|TRBD1|TRBJ2-2
CASSPQGQPFGELFF
TGTGCCAGCAGCCCCCAGGGACAGCCCTTCGGGGAGCTGTTTTTT
>TRBV30|.|11|.|TRBJ2-7
CAGEGADEQYF
TGTGCGGGGGAGGGGGCAGACGAGCAGTACTTC
>TRBV28|.|12|.|TRBJ2-1
CASSFHYNEQFF
TGTGCCAGCAGTTTCCATTACAATGAGCAGTTCTTC
>TRBV27|.|13|.|TRBJ1-5
CASSLGVIQPQHF
TGTGCCAGCAGTTTAGGGGTTATTCAGCCCCAGCATTTT
>TRBV10-3|.|15|TRBD2|TRBJ2-7
CAISPLAESSYEQYF
TGTGCCATCAGTCCACTAGCGGAGAGCTCCTACGAGCAGTACTTC
>TRBV19|.|15|TRBD2|TRBJ2-1
CASSILAGGPNEQFF
TGTGCCAGTAGTATTTTGGCGGGAGGGCCTAATGAGCAGTTCTTC
>TRBV7-9|.|15|.|TRBJ1-4
CASSFSRPTNEKLFF
TGTGCCAGCAGCTTTAGCCGGCCAACTAATGAAAAACTGTTTTTT
>TRBV4-1|.|15|TRBD1|TRBJ1-2
CASSQPNRGPYGYTF
TGCGCCAGCAGCCAACCAAACAGGGGACCCTATGGCTACACCTTC
>TRBV2|.|13|.|TRBJ2-2
CASSAGLSGELFF
TGTGCCAGCAGTGCCGGGCTTAGCGGGGAGCTGTTTTTT
>TRBV27|.|14|TRBD1|TRBJ2-7
CASTDRGRLSEQYF
TGTGCCAGCACGGACAGGGGACGGCTGAGCGAGCAGTACTTC
>TRBV28|.|15|.|TRBJ2-7
CASSTGAGTPYEQYF
TGTGCCAGCAGTACGGGAGCGGGCACCCCCTACGAGCAGTACTTC
>TRBV9|.|13|TRBD1|TRBJ1-2
CASSVAGGDGYTF
TGTGCCAGCAGCGTAGCAGGGGGGGATGGCTACACCTTC
>TRBV15|.|13|TRBD1|TRBJ1-2
CATSRGDSYGYTF
TGTGCCACCAGCAGAGGGGACAGCTATGGCTACACCTTC
>TRBV19|.|16|.|TRBJ2-4
CASSRQRGFGKNIQYF
TGTGCCAGTAGTCGGCAGAGGGGTTTTGGCAAAAACATTCAGTACTTC
>TRBV6-5|once|13|.|TRBJ2-7
CASRPGLSYEQYF
TGTGCCAGCAGACCGGGACTTTCCTACGAGCAGTACTTC
>TRBV19|.|14|TRBD1|TRBJ2-7
CASSARDSSYEQYF
TGTGCCAGTAGTGCCCGGGACAGCTCCTACGAGCAGTACTTC
>TRBV6-5|.|14|.|TRBJ2-5
CARSIPPPSETQYF
TGTGCCAGAAGTATCCCTCCCCCATCGGAGACCCAGTACTTC
>TRBV30|.|13|TRBD1|TRBJ2-7
CASSTGTFYEQYF
TGTGCCTCATCGACAGGGACCTTTTACGAGCAGTACTTC
>TRBV11-2|.|11|.|TRBJ2-7
CASSFQYEQYF
TGTGCCAGCAGCTTTCAATACGAGCAGTACTTC
>TRBV2|.|13|.|TRBJ1-5
CASSDRGNQPQHF
TGTGCCAGCAGTGACAGGGGAAATCAGCCCCAGCATTTT
>TRBV6-5|.|15|.|TRBJ2-7
CASSLRDGGSYEQYF
TGTGCCAGCAGTTTGAGGGACGGAGGGTCCTACGAGCAGTACTTC
>TRBV5-1|.|18|.|TRBJ1-4
CASSLGTAQPATNEKLFF
TGCGCCAGCAGCTTGGGGACAGCCCAACCTGCAACTAATGAAAAACTGTTTTTT
>TRBV11-2|.|15|.|TRBJ1-1
CASSFSRQLNTEAFF
TGTGCCAGCAGCTTTTCCAGACAGCTGAACACTGAAGCTTTCTTT
>TRBV18|.|12|.|TRBJ2-3
CASSPGGNTQYF
TGTGCCAGCTCACCGGGGGGAAATACGCAGTATTTT
>TRBV15|.|15|TRBD2|TRBJ2-3
CATSRVSGSADTQYF
TGTGCCACCAGCAGAGTTAGCGGGAGCGCAGATACGCAGTATTTT
>TRBV6-1|once|12|.|TRBJ1-1
CASSELIGEAFF
TGTGCCAGCAGTGAACTGATAGGTGAAGCTTTCTTT
>TRBV11-2|.|16|.|TRBJ2-3
CASSLVPDIYTDTQYF
TGTGCCAGCAGCTTAGTCCCAGATATCTACACAGATACGCAGTATTTT
>TRBV5-7|.|12|.|TRBJ2-3
CASSLTSYTQYF
TGTGCCAGCAGCTTGACTAGCTATACGCAGTATTTT
>TRBV6-5|.|13|.|TRBJ1-1
CASSGRMNTEAFF
TGTGCCAGCAGTGGACGGATGAACACTGAAGCTTTCTTT
>TRBV6-1|.|13|.|TRBJ2-5
CASSDLGGETQYF
TGTGCCAGCAGTGACTTAGGGGGAGAGACCCAGTACTTC
>TRBV5-1|.|15|TRBD1|TRBJ1-1
CASSFAGQGDTEAFF
TGCGCCAGCAGCTTCGCTGGACAGGGAGACACTGAAGCTTTCTTT
>TRBV9|.|14|TRBD2|TRBJ2-5
CASSVSGGQETQYF
TGTGCCAGCAGCGTTTCCGGGGGGCAAGAGACCCAGTACTTC
>TRBV6-5|.|13|.|TRBJ1-1
CASSYTTSTEAFF
TGTGCCAGCAGTTACACTACTTCCACTGAAGCTTTCTTT
>TRBV5-1|.|13|.|TRBJ1-2
CASSLGGVLGYTF
TGCGCCAGCAGCTTGGGCGGAGTCCTTGGCTACACCTTC
>TRBV18|.|14|.|TRBJ2-7
CASSPPSEPYEQYF
TGTGCCAGCTCACCACCGTCAGAGCCGTACGAGCAGTACTTC
>TRBV6-1|.|14|.|TRBJ2-3
CASSESGSTDTQYF
TGTGCCAGCAGTGAATCAGGGAGCACAGATACGCAGTATTTT
>TRBV18|.|15|.|TRBJ2-2
CASSPQEGSGGELFF
TGTGCCAGCTCACCACAGGAAGGGAGCGGCGGGGAGCTGTTTTTT
>TRBV21-1|.|19|.|TRBJ2-7
CASSKAGTGAVAGVNEQYF
TGTGCCAGCAGCAAAGCCGGGACAGGGGCGGTAGCGGGAGTGAACGAGCAGTACTTC
>TRBV2|.|15|.|TRBJ2-7
CASSEGSGGVYEQYF
TGTGCCAGCAGTGAAGGGTCAGGGGGGGTCTACGAGCAGTACTTC
>TRBV5-5|.|14|.|TRBJ2-7
CASTPYPGSYEQYF
TGTGCCAGCACCCCCTATCCGGGATCCTACGAGCAGTACTTC
>TRBV19|.|16|TRBD2|TRBJ2-7
CASSHTTSGGAYEQYF
TGTGCCAGTAGCCACACCACTAGCGGGGGAGCCTACGAGCAGTACTTC
>TRBV19|.|14|.|TRBJ2-1
CASKWASSYNEQFF
TGTGCCAGTAAGTGGGCGAGCTCCTACAATGAGCAGTTCTTC
>TRBV6-6|once|12|.|TRBJ2-2
CASSHRAGELFF
TGTGCCAGCAGTCATCGGGCCGGGGAGCTGTTTTTT